This note documents a single TCR beta chain sequence. Its antigen is undetermined. These data belong to a study of graft-versus-host responses after intestinal transplantation. Study-wide results and limits: Present in recipient marrow, GvH clones included some that appeared first in ileum or blood.

Libraries were prepared by immunoSEQ multiplex PCR; TCRdb keeps only in-frame clonotypes and omits some of them. The sample has more than 95,000 clones; around 90% are singletons. The clonotype originates from a human donor who received an intestinal transplant. Here the sequenced sample was unstimulated CD4+ T cells sorted from spleen or lymph node cells, taken before intestinal transplant.

The CDR3 region is CASSLGRQDGYTF. CDR3 coding DNA: TGCGCCAGCAGCTTGGGTCGGCAGGATGGCTACACCTTC. This chain uses TRBV5-1 with TRBJ1-2; no firm D call. The germline CDR1 and CDR2 sequences are SGHRS and YFSETQ. Trimming took 0 bases from V and 6 from J, leaving 9 bases between them. The CDR3 has 13 residues.